Following are 20 T cell receptor beta chains from one sample sequenced in a study of OX40 agonist ivuxolimab in advanced cancers. The repertoire was sequenced with immunoSEQ multiplex PCR; TCRdb's copy has only in-frame clones and lacks some. Of some 100,000 clones in the sample, around 90% were seen once. Sequences were derived from CD4+ or CD8+ T cells sorted from blood, sampled in a trial of the OX40 agonist ivuxolimab. The source of these receptors is an adult with an advanced solid tumor such as melanoma, head and neck, liver or kidney cancer.

J is TRBJ1-3 and V is TRBV9, with 9 bases that match TRBD1. Unmatched junction bases numbered 14, after V lost 4 bases and J lost 6 bases. The CDR3 loop spans 17 amino acids. The germline V gene has CDR1 SGDLS and CDR2 YYNGEE. CDR3 amino acids: CASSPRLGQGIENTIYF. In nucleotides, the CDR3 is TGTGCCAGCAGCCCGCGTCTAGGACAGGGGATCGAAAACACCATATATTTT. The full variable domain, its missing parts supplied by reference TRBV9 and TRBJ1-3, is DSGVTQTPKHLITATGQRVTLRCSPRSGDLSVYWYQQSLDQGLQFLIQYYNGEERAKGNILERFSAQQFPDLHSELNLSSLELGDSALYFCASSPRLGQGIENTIYFGEGSWLTVV.

The V and J genes are TRBV13 and TRBJ2-1; 15 nucleotides agree with TRBD2. The CDR3 is 17 amino acids. Germline V gene lookup returns CDR1 PRHDT and CDR2 FYEKMQ (reference sequence). The J segment lost 0 bases and the V segment lost 4 bases, leaving 1 base of the junction unmatched. CDR3 bases: TGTGCCAGCAGCTCGGGACTAGCGGGGGGCTCCTACAATGAGCAGTTCTTC. Translation: CASSSGLAGGSYNEQFF.

The rearrangement joins TRBV19 to TRBJ2-7; tentative D call: TRBD2 (5 bases). The CDR3 spans 13 residues. CDR1 and CDR2 (germline): LNHDA, SQIVND (reference sequence). V lost 4 bases and J lost 2, with 9 bases in between. CDR3 protein: CASSTTGTYEQYF. The CDR3, as DNA: TGTGCCAGTAGTACCACGGGGACCTACGAGCAGTACTTC.

The V and J genes are TRBV6-5 and TRBJ2-3; TRBD1 might be the D (5 bases). Germline V gene lookup returns CDR1 MNHEY and CDR2 SVGAGI. Trimming shortened V by 4 bases and J by 0 bases, and 14 bases separated the two germline ends. This CDR3 spans 16 amino acids. CDR3 protein: CASSWQGFPSTDTQYF. The CDR3 DNA sequence: TGTGCCAGCAGTTGGCAGGGATTTCCTAGCACAGATACGCAGTATTTT.

This sequence joins TRBV6-5 and TRBJ2-1; 9 nucleotides match TRBD1. The CDR3 has 14 amino acids. V lost 2 bases to trimming and J lost 7 bases; unmatched junction nucleotides: 3. Germline-derived CDR1 and CDR2 are MNHEY and SVGAGI. CDR3 in DNA: TGTGCCAGCAGTTACGGCGACAGGGGGAATGAGCAGTTCTTC. It translates to CASSYGDRGNEQFF.

V is TRBV19 and J is TRBJ2-5; D call uncertain. This CDR3 has 13 residues. Trimming took off 4 bases at V and 5 bases at J, with 11 bases between the two ends. Germline V gene data show CDR1 as LNHDA and CDR2 as SQIVND (reference sequence). CDR3 residues: CASSTWGGETQYF. Written as DNA, the CDR3 is TGTGCCAGTAGTACATGGGGTGGGGAGACCCAGTACTTC.

This clone was seen once. The chain has TRBV27 and TRBJ1-2, with 7 nucleotides matching TRBD1. The CDR3 has 15 amino acids. The ends lost 6 bases at V and 6 bases at J; junction bases unmatched: 13. CDR1 MNHEY and CDR2 SMNVEV come from the germline V gene (reference sequence). CDR3 sequence reads: CASRGETGNGDGYTF. CDR3 in DNA: TGTGCCAGCAGGGGGGAGACAGGGAATGGAGATGGCTACACCTTC.

This sequence joins TRBV19 and TRBJ1-5; D not certain. V was clipped by 4 bases and J by 4 bases, with 14 bases between them. The germline V gene encodes CDR1 LNHDA and CDR2 SQIVND (reference sequence). The CDR3 loop spans 15 amino acids. CDR3 coding DNA: TGTGCCAGTAGTAGCACCGGACCGAAAAATCAGCCCCAGCATTTT. It specifies CASSSTGPKNQPQHF. Looking up the rest from reference TRBV19 and TRBJ1-5 gives the full variable domain: DGGITQSPKYLFRKEGQNVTLSCEQNLNHDAMYWYRQDPGQGLRLIYYSQIVNDFQKGDIAEGYSVSREKKESFPLTVTSAQKNPTAFYLCASSSTGPKNQPQHFGDGTRLSIL.

The rearrangement uses TRBV4-2 and TRBJ2-1, with 7 bases lining up with TRBD1. The germline CDR1 and CDR2 sequences are LGHNA and YNFKEQ. This CDR3 is built from 15 residues. The trim removed 4 bases at V and 3 bases at J, leaving 6 bases unmatched. Here the CDR3 DNA reads TGTGCCAGCAGCCGGGACAGCTCTATCTACAATGAGCAGTTCTTC. Encoded protein: CASSRDSSIYNEQFF.

The V call is TRBV7-6, the J call TRBJ2-3; 8 bases map to TRBD2. The junction had 5 bases not matched to a gene; V was cut back by 7 bases and J by 2 bases. CDR1 and CDR2 (germline): SGHVS, FNYEAQ. CDR3 size: 14 residues. This chain's CDR3 is CASNGGGLTDTQYF. As DNA, the CDR3 is TGTGCCAGCAACGGCGGGGGGCTCACAGATACGCAGTATTTT.

This clone was found once. J is TRBJ2-2 and V is TRBV4-1, with D tentatively TRBD1 (5 bases). CDR1 and CDR2 from the germline V gene are MGHRA and YSYEKL. CDR3 length: 17 residues. V lost 4 bases, J lost 0 bases, and 15 bases lay in between. For the CDR3, the DNA is TGCGCCAGCAGCCCCAGACCGGGCAGGGCGAACACCGGGGAGCTGTTTTTT. Protein: CASSPRPGRANTGELFF.

The chain carries TRBV4-1 and TRBJ2-7; 8 bases agree with TRBD2. Germline CDR1 is MGHRA and CDR2 is YSYEKL. V trimming: 4 bases; J trimming: 6 bases; junction bases outside the gene matches: 5. The CDR3 runs 13 residues. CDR3 sequence reads: CASSPPGLGEQYF. The CDR3 DNA reads TGCGCCAGCAGCCCTCCGGGACTAGGCGAGCAGTACTTC.

This clone was seen only once. The V call is TRBV19, the J call TRBJ1-2; TRBD1 matches at 8 bases. Trimming took 6 bases from V and 5 from J; bases not matched to a gene: 14. Germline assignment: CDR1 LNHDA and CDR2 SQIVND (reference sequence). The CDR3 contains 16 residues. The CDR3 nucleotides are TGTGCCAGTAGCCCAAACCGGGACAGGAGTTTTTATGGCTACACCTTC. It is translated as CASSPNRDRSFYGYTF.

The V gene is TRBV28, the J gene TRBJ2-3, with D perhaps TRBD1 (6 bases). CDR1 and CDR2 (germline): MDHEN, SYDVKM. V shed 6 bases and J shed 6 bases, with 16 bases lying between them. This CDR3 spans 14 amino acids. CDR3 loop: CASRLAGETDTQYF. CDR3 sequence (DNA): TGTGCCAGCAGATTAGCAGGGGAGACCGATACGCAGTATTTT.

The V gene is TRBV5-6, the J gene TRBJ2-7; 10 nucleotides line up with TRBD2. The trim removed 1 base at V and 5 bases at J, leaving 3 bases unmatched. This CDR3 spans 14 amino acids. Germline V gives CDR1 SGHDT, CDR2 YYEEEE. In nucleotides, the CDR3 is TGTGCCAGCAGCTTGCCTAGCGGGAGCCACGAGCAGTACTTC. Protein sequence: CASSLPSGSHEQYF.

J is TRBJ1-3 and V is TRBV9; D is uncertain. Looked up from germline, CDR1 is SGDLS and CDR2 is YYNGEE. V dropped 4 bases and J dropped 2 bases, with 22 bases sitting between them. This CDR3 region has 18 residues. The DNA for the CDR3 is TGTGCCAGCAGCACTAAACCGGAGGGCCATCCCCCTGGAAACACCATATATTTT. Translating gives CASSTKPEGHPPGNTIYF.

V usage is TRBV12-1 and J usage is TRBJ2-7; the listed D gene, TRBD1, was not tested against the DNA. TRBV12-1 is shown as a pseudogene. This CDR3 is 15 amino acids long. CDR3 sequence (DNA): TGTGCCAAACCACCTATGCAGGCGCCCGACTACGAGCAGTACTTC. Translating it yields CAKPPMQAPDYEQYF.

This clone was observed once. The chain uses TRBV27 and TRBJ2-7; the D call may be TRBD1 or TRBD2 (5 bases each). The ends were cut back, 9 bases at V and 7 bases at J, with 16 bases in the middle. Per the germline V gene, CDR1 is MNHEY and CDR2 is SMNVEV (reference sequence). CDR3 size: 12 residues. The CDR3 sequence is CASQAGTREQYF. The DNA for the CDR3 is TGTGCCAGTCAGGCCGGGACGAGAGAGCAGTACTTC.

This clone was counted between two and nine times. The chain recombines TRBV9 with TRBJ1-1, with 7 bases lining up with TRBD1. CDR1 and CDR2 from the germline V gene are SGDLS and YYNGEE. This CDR3 comprises 17 residues. Losses at the gene ends were 0 bases for V and 3 bases for J; bases not matched to a gene: 11. The CDR3 protein is CASSVGDRPTPYTEAFF. The CDR3 bases are TGTGCCAGCAGCGTAGGGGACAGACCCACTCCCTACACTGAAGCTTTCTTT. Supplemented by reference TRBV9 and TRBJ1-1, the full variable domain reads DSGVTQTPKHLITATGQRVTLRCSPRSGDLSVYWYQQSLDQGLQFLIQYYNGEERAKGNILERFSAQQFPDLHSELNLSSLELGDSALYFCASSVGDRPTPYTEAFFGQGTRLTVV.

Only a few counts were recorded for this clone. J is TRBJ2-7 and V is TRBV6-5, with TRBD1 identical over 9 bases. The CDR3 extends over 15 amino acids. Losses at the gene ends were 5 bases for V and 5 bases for J; bases not matched to a gene: 10. Per germline, CDR1 MNHEY and CDR2 SVGAGI. The CDR3 is CASSTPGTGYNEQYF. In DNA, the CDR3 is TGTGCCAGCAGTACCCCCGGGACAGGGTACAACGAGCAGTACTTC.